The T cell receptor beta chain under discussion was sequenced for a study of blood T cell repertoires in COVID-19. Study at large: Sites in the United States, Italy and Spain provided acute and convalescent COVID-19 samples. PBMCs, B-cell-depleted T cells, or T cells were the source of the cDNA or gDNA that made up the material.

Germline CDR1 is SNHLY and CDR2 is FYNNEI. This CDR3 contains 13 residues. Unmatched junction bases numbered 2, after V lost 6 bases and J lost 6 bases. In the authors' methods: Estimates of nucleated cell counts were drawn from the amplification of reference gene primers. Libraries were prepared by immunoSEQ multiplex PCR; TCRdb keeps only in-frame clonotypes and omits some of them. D and trimming come from the DNA, and the V and J calls and clone size come from that table. The top ten hold 6.5% to 9% of the sample, which has tens of thousands of clones, 75% to 90% seen once. The J gene is TRBJ1-6, the V gene TRBV2, with 7 bases lining up with TRBD1. The sequence came from a man in his 60s with active COVID-19. The sample was peripheral blood. The CDR3 loop is CASRTGPNSPLHF. The CDR3, as DNA: TGTGCCAGCAGGACAGGGCCTAATTCACCCCTCCACTTT.